Sequencing of this TCR beta chain was carried out in a study of cytomegalovirus exposure and HLA in healthy donors. PCR amplification relied on 60 Vbeta primers (plus 13 Jbeta primers). Profiling relied on immunoSEQ multiplex PCR, and the TCRdb table lists in-frame clones only, not all of them. Of about 200,000 clones listed, approximately 78% are singletons. The CDR3 is 15 amino acids. Germline V CDR1 and CDR2: SEHNR, FQNEAQ (reference sequence). The count of this clone is one. Mismatch with germline at one junction end may stem from a read error. The clonotype comes from a woman in her 40s in good health and CMV-seronegative. The sequencing sample was made of PBMCs. The chain combines TRBV7-9 with TRBJ2-3; 10 bases map to TRBD2. The CDR3 protein is CTSNKLAGLTDTQYF. The CDR3 DNA follows: TGTACCAGCAACAAACTAGCGGGGCTCACAGATACGCAGTATTTT.